The T cell receptor (beta chain) under discussion was sequenced for a study of cytomegalovirus exposure and HLA in healthy donors. About the study: In a later analysis, the roughly 120 validation repertoires were reported to have used the same platform as the roughly 730 first-cohort repertoires.

About this clone itself: Antigen unknown.

Overall study findings and caveats: 150 or so TCR beta chains were listed as cytomegalovirus-associated. The tendency of first-cohort TCR clusters to co-occur in the 120 or so validation repertoires was identified by a subsequent analysis. Rare TCR sequences dominated, though some public TCRs recurred in many donors.

TCRdb's copy holds only in-frame clones and misses some; the assay was immunoSEQ multiplex PCR. The sample gives roughly 100,000 clones, 85% to 90% of which show up once; roughly 4% is in the top ten. Germline V gene data show CDR1 as SEHNR and CDR2 as FQNEAQ (reference sequence). This CDR3 comprises 14 residues. V gave up 1 base and J gave up 7 bases, with 11 bases separating them. The sequence was collected from a woman aged 18-29 years in good health and CMV-seropositive. Source material: PBMCs. V and J are TRBV7-9 and TRBJ1-5; TRBD1 might be the D (5 bases). The CDR3, as DNA: TGTGCCAGCAGCTTAGTAGGGGTAGGCCAGCCCCAGCATTTT. This translates into CASSLVGVGQPQHF. The variable domain in full, completed from reference TRBV7-9 and TRBJ1-5, reads DTGVSQNPRHKITKRGQNVTFRCDPISEHNRLYWYRQTLGQGPEFLTYFQNEAQLEKSRLLSDRFSAERPKGSFSTLEIQRTEQGDSAMYLCASSLVGVGQPQHFGDGTRLSIL.